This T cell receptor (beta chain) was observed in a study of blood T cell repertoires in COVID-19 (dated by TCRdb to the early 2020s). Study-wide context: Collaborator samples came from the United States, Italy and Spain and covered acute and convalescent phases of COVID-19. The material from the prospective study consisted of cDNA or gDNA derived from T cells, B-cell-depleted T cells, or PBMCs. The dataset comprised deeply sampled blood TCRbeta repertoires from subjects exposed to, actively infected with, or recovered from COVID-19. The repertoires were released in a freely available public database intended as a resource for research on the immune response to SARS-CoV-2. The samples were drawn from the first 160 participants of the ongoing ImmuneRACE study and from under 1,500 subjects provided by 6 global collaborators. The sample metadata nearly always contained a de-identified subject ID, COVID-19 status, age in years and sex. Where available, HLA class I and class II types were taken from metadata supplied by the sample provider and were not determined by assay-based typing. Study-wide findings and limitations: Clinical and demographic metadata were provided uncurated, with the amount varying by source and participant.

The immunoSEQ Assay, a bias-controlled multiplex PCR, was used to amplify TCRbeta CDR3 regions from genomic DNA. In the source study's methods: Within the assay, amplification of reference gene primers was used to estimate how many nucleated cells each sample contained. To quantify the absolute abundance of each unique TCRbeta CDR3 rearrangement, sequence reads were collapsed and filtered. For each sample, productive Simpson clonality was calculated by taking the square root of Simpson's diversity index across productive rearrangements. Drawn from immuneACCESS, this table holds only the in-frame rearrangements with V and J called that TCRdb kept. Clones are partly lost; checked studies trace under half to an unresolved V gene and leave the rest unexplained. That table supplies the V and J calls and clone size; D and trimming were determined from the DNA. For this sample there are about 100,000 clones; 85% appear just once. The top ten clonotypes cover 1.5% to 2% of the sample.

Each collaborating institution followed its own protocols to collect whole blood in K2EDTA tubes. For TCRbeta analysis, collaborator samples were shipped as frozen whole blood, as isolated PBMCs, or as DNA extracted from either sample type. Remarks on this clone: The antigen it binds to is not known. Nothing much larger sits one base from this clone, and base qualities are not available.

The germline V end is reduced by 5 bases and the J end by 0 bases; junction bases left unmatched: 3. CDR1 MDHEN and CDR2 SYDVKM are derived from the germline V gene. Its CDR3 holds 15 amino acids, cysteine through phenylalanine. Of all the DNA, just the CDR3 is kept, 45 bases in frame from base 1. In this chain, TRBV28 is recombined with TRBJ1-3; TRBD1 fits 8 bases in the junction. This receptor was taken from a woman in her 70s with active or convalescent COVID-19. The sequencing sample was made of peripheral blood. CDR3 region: CASSGDRYSGNTIYF. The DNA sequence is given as TGTGCCAGCAGTGGGGACAGGTACTCTGGAAACACCATATATTTT.